These 11 T cell receptor beta chains came from one sample sequenced in a study of cytomegalovirus exposure and HLA in healthy donors. Researchers ran the PCR with 60 Vbeta and 13 Jbeta primers. Here immunoSEQ multiplex PCR was the method, and the copy in TCRdb shows in-frame clones only, minus some. The sample lists 99,000 or so clones, around 82% occurring once. The specimen sequenced was PBMCs. These TCRs come from a woman aged 40 to 49 in good health and CMV-seronegative.

The chain employs TRBV6-5 and TRBJ2-3; the D is unclear. This CDR3 is 12 amino acids long. Trimming shortened V by 5 bases and J by 8 bases, and 11 bases separated the two germline ends. Per germline, CDR1 MNHEY and CDR2 SVGAGI. The CDR3 sequence is CASSTETGTQYF. The CDR3 DNA reads as TGTGCCAGCAGTACCGAGACTGGTACGCAGTATTTT.

This sequence joins TRBV2 and TRBJ2-5; no reliable D call. Trimming cost V 3 bases and J 0 bases, with 2 bases left between them. The CDR3 is made up of 12 amino acids. Germline CDR1 and CDR2: SNHLY and FYNNEI. The CDR3 spells CASSDDQETQYF. The CDR3 DNA reads TGTGCCAGCAGTGACGACCAAGAGACCCAGTACTTC.

J is TRBJ2-1 and V is TRBV28, with 13 positions matching TRBD2. The CDR3 length is 16 residues. V was pared by 5 bases and J by 10 bases, with 11 bases of the junction left unmatched. Per the germline V gene, CDR1 is MDHEN and CDR2 is SYDVKM. The CDR3 DNA is TGTGCCAGCAGTCAACAACCGGGACTAGCGGGAAAAGAGCAGTTCTTC. It translates to CASSQQPGLAGKEQFF.

V usage is TRBV11-2 and J usage is TRBJ2-2; possibly TRBD1 for D (6 bases). The CDR3 is 15 residues long. Trimming stripped 5 bases from V and 3 bases from J, with 13 bases between. The germline gives CDR1 SGHAT, CDR2 FQNNGV. The CDR3 is CASSHDRTYTGELFF. CDR3 DNA: TGTGCCAGCAGCCATGACAGGACTTACACCGGGGAGCTGTTTTTT.

The genes are TRBV10-3 and TRBJ2-7; the match to TRBD2 covers 9 bases. V gave up 0 bases and J gave up 2 bases; unmatched junction bases: 2. The CDR3 totals 15 residues. The germline CDR1 and CDR2 sequences are ENHRY and SYGVKD. CDR3 sequence: CAISESAGGPYEQYF. The CDR3 DNA reads TGTGCCATCAGTGAGTCGGCGGGAGGGCCCTACGAGCAGTACTTC.

The chain employs TRBV19 and TRBJ2-7, with TRBD2 matching over 14 bases. This CDR3 is 16 amino acids long. CDR1 is LNHDA and CDR2 is SQIVND in the germline V gene (reference sequence). Trimming at V came to 6 bases and at J to 10 bases, leaving 14 bases not matched to a gene. CDR3 amino acids: CASRSLSGTSGSEQYF. The DNA of the CDR3 is TGTGCCAGTAGATCCCTAAGTGGGACTAGCGGGAGCGAACAGTACTTC.

The count of this clone is one. The chain links TRBV25-1 to TRBJ2-7; 12 positions agree with TRBD2. The length of the CDR3 is 14 residues. Germline trimming cut 4 bases from V and 3 bases from J; bases unmatched to any gene: 1. The germline V gene encodes CDR1 MGHDK and CDR2 SYGVNS. The CDR3 region is CASSGTSGDYEQYF. CDR3 in DNA: TGTGCCAGCAGTGGGACTAGCGGGGACTACGAGCAGTACTTC.

This clone came up once. The chain links TRBV30 to TRBJ2-1, with D possibly TRBD2 on 5 matching bases. Deletions cut 5 bases from V and 8 bases from J, with 13 bases between. The CDR3 is made up of 12 amino acids. Germline CDR1 is GTSNPN and CDR2 is SVGIG (reference sequence). CDR3 nucleotide sequence: TGTGCCTGGGGGAAGCGGACGGATGAGCAGTTCTTC. Protein: CAWGKRTDEQFF.

The chain has TRBV5-1 and TRBJ1-5; D possibly corresponds to TRBD1 (5 bases). The CDR3 has 15 amino acids. Trimming stripped 0 bases from V and 4 bases from J, with 11 bases between. In germline, CDR1 is SGHRS, CDR2 YFSETQ. CDR3 in amino acids: CASSLDARENQPQHF. The CDR3 nucleotides read TGCGCCAGCAGCTTGGACGCCAGGGAAAATCAGCCCCAGCATTTT. Combining the CDR3 with reference TRBV5-1 and TRBJ1-5 gives the whole variable domain KAGVTQTPRYLIKTRGQQVTLSCSPISGHRSVSWYQQTPGQGLQFLFEYFSETQRNKGNFPGRFSGRQFSNSRSEMNVSTLELGDSALYLCASSLDARENQPQHFGDGTRLSIL.

The chain couples TRBV18 to TRBJ2-1; the match to TRBD2 covers 11 bases. Germline trimming cut 3 bases from V and 4 bases from J; bases unmatched to any gene: 5. Germline V gene data show CDR1 as KGHSH and CDR2 as LQKENI. The CDR3 is made up of 16 amino acids. The CDR3 region is CASSPQGLAAYNEQFF. The CDR3 nucleotides are TGTGCCAGCTCACCGCAGGGACTAGCGGCATACAATGAGCAGTTCTTC.

In DNA, the CDR3 is TGTGCCAGCAGTTTGCGACAGACTTACACCGGGGAGCTGTTTTTT. Its translation is CASSLRQTYTGELFF. The rearrangement uses TRBV28 and TRBJ2-2, with D possibly being TRBD1 (5 bases). CDR3 length: 15 residues. Germline V gives CDR1 MDHEN, CDR2 SYDVKM. Trimming stripped 3 bases from V and 3 bases from J, with 11 bases between.